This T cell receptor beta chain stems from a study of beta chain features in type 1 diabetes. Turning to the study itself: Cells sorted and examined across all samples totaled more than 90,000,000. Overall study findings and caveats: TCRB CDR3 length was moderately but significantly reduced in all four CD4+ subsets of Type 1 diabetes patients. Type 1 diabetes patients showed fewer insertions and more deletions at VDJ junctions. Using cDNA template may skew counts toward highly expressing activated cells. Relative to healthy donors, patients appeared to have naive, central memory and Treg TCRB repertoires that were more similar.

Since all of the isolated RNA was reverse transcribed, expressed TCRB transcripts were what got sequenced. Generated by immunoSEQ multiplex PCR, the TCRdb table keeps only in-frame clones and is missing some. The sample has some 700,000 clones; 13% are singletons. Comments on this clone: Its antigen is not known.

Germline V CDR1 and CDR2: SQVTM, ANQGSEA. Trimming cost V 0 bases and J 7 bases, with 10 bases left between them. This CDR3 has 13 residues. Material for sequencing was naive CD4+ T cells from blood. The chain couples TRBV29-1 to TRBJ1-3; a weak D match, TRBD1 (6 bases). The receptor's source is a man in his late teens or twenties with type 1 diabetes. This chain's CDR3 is CSVEETGGNTIYF. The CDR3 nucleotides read TGCAGCGTTGAAGAGACAGGTGGGAACACCATATATTTT.